Below, 8 T cell receptor beta chains from the same sample are listed, as sequenced in a study of blood T cell repertoires in COVID-19. Sequencing used immunoSEQ multiplex PCR; TCRdb keeps in-frame clones, though not all of them. The table shows approximately 100,000 clones, with 80% to 90% occurring only once. Source material: peripheral blood. These receptors all come from a human donor in a cohort sampled during active COVID-19.

The CDR3 is CASSVSGQGYPLHF. DNA of the CDR3: TGTGCCAGCAGTGTCTCGGGACAGGGTTACCCCCTCCACTTT. V usage is TRBV6-4 and J usage is TRBJ1-6, with 9 bases lining up with TRBD1. Germline CDR1 reads MRHNA; CDR2 reads SNTAGT. The length of the CDR3 is 14 residues. Trimming at V came to 4 bases and at J to 13 bases, leaving 8 bases not matched to a gene.

A note on this clone: Other DNA sequences from this sample encode an identical CDR3 as well. The chain links TRBV7-3 to TRBJ2-1; the match to TRBD2 covers 10 bases. Trimming cost V 0 bases and J 4 bases; bases outside gene matches: 3. CDR3 length: 16 amino acids. CDR1 is SGHTA and CDR2 is FQGTGA in the germline V gene. The CDR3 here is CASSLTTSGAYNEQFF. CDR3 DNA: TGTGCCAGCAGCTTAACCACTAGCGGGGCTTACAATGAGCAGTTCTTC.

This chain connects TRBV12-3 or TRBV12-4 to TRBJ1-6; D unclear. This CDR3 is built from 13 residues. Trimming took 5 bases from V and 6 from J, leaving 8 bases between them. CDR3 DNA: TGTGCCAGCAGTAGAGGTGGTAATTCACCCCTCCACTTT. It translates to CASSRGGNSPLHF.

The chain has TRBV4-3 and TRBJ2-7; 8 bases agree with TRBD2. J gave up 5 bases and V 0 bases, and 9 bases lay outside the gene matches. Germline V CDR1 and CDR2: LGHNA, YSLEER. CDR3 size: 16 residues. The CDR3 DNA reads TGCGCCAGCAGCCAAGAGGGCCCAGCGGGGGTTCACGAGCAGTACTTC. As protein: CASSQEGPAGVHEQYF.

The chain carries TRBV9 and TRBJ2-6, with D perhaps matching TRBD1 (5 bases). The V end lost 4 bases, the J end lost 10 bases, and 18 bases lay between the germline ends. CDR1 is SGDLS, CDR2 YYNGEE, per germline. There are 15 residues in the CDR3. The CDR3 region is CASSTLMDTPNVLTF. The CDR3 DNA reads TGTGCCAGCAGCACTTTGATGGACACCCCAAACGTCCTGACTTTC.

This clone was counted a few times. The chain joins TRBV11-2 to TRBJ2-7, with 15 bases fitting TRBD2. The CDR3 runs to 14 residues. Looked up from germline, CDR1 is SGHAT and CDR2 is FQNNGV. With 5 bases clipped from V and 7 bases from J, the junction kept 3 bases outside the gene matches. The CDR3 here is CASSRGLAGGEQYF. The CDR3 bases are TGTGCCAGCAGCCGTGGACTAGCGGGAGGGGAGCAGTACTTC.

The sample holds a few counts of this clone. The gene calls are TRBV7-9 and TRBJ2-3; TRBD2 aligns across 10 bases. The CDR3 length is 15 residues. Germline-derived CDR1 and CDR2 are SEHNR and FQNEAQ (reference sequence). V shed 7 bases and J 2 bases; nucleotides not matched to a gene: 6. CDR3 sequence (DNA): TGTGCCAGCACCCAAAGCGGGGGGGCCACAGATACGCAGTATTTT. As protein: CASTQSGGATDTQYF.

The rearrangement joins TRBV4-1 to TRBJ1-3; D not certain. Germline V lookup: CDR1 MGHRA, CDR2 YSYEKL. The V gene lost 4 bases and the J gene lost 1 base, with 5 bases spanning the gap. The CDR3 contains 13 residues. The CDR3 DNA follows: TGCGCCAGCAGCCTGGAGTCTGGAAACACCATATATTTT. Its protein product is CASSLESGNTIYF.